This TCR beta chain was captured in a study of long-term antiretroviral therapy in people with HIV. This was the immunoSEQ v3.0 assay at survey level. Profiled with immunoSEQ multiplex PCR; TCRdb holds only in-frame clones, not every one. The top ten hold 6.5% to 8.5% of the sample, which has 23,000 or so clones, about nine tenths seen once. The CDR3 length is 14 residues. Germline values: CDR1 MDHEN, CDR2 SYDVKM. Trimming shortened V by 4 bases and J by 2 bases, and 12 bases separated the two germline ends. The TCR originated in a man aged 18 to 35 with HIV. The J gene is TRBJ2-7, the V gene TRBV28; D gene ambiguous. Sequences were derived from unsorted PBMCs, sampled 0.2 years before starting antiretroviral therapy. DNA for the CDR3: TGTGCCAGCAGTTATCTTATCGGAGCCTACGAGCAGTACTTC. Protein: CASSYLIGAYEQYF.